Listed here is a single T cell receptor (beta chain). The source of the sample is a study of cytomegalovirus exposure and HLA in healthy donors. Profiling relied on immunoSEQ multiplex PCR, and the TCRdb table lists in-frame clones only, not all of them. The table records around 190,000 clones, roughly 86% of them present only once. V dropped 3 bases and J dropped 5; count of bases not matched to a gene: 5. The length of the CDR3 is 15 residues. Germline CDR1 reads SGHVS; CDR2 reads FNYEAQ. J is TRBJ2-1 and V is TRBV7-6; the match to TRBD1 covers 9 bases. The source is a man aged 25 to 40 in good health and CMV-seropositive. Sequences were obtained from PBMCs. DNA for the CDR3: TGTGCCAGCAGCTTTGGACAGGGGAGAGACAATGAGCAGTTCTTC. Protein product: CASSFGQGRDNEQFF.